The sequence of this T cell receptor (beta chain) was determined in a study of human T cells and chemical hapten exposure. The overall study: Chiefly women, the patients showed alopecia areata, totalis or universalis.

By share, this clonotype counts as medium-sized. Its antigen is still unknown. One entry per CDR3 protein, called by TCRdb with MiXCR from the RACE reads. The data hold 80,000 to 100,000 distinct CDR3 sequences, with approximately 11% observed a single time. The V gene lost 3 bases and the J gene lost 4 bases, with 10 bases spanning the gap. Germline V gene sequence: CDR1 MNHEY, CDR2 SVGEGT. The length of the CDR3 is 14 residues. The time point: patch test 3, about 24 weeks after DPC sensitization. The treatment denotes: therapeutic diphenylcyclopropenone sensitization with weekly scalp DPC. Points from the study as a whole: Expanded TCRs formed significantly more large CDR3 similarity clusters than controls.

The V gene is TRBV6-2 or TRBV6-3, the J gene TRBJ2-1, with D uncertain. Specimen: whole blood, collected in connection with sensitization to the hapten diphenylcyclopropenone (DPC). The sequence derives from a woman younger than 45 with alopecia areata. Some clones in this sample may be carry-over from other donors' samples. This CDR3 is CASSYLSAYNEQFF. CDR3 coding DNA: TGTGCCAGCAGTTATCTTTCAGCATACAATGAGCAGTTCTTC.